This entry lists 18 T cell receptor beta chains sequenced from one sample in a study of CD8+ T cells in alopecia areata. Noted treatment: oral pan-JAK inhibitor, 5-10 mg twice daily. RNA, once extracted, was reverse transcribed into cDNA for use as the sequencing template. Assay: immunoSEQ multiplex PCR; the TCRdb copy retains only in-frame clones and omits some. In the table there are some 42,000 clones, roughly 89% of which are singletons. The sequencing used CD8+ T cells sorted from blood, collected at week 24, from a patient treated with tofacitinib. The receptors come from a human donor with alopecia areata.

The CDR3 loop is CAISEPGSDEQFF. The CDR3 nucleotides are TGTGCCATCAGTGAGCCAGGCTCGGATGAGCAGTTCTTC. V gene TRBV10-3 combines with J gene TRBJ2-1; D remains unclear. The CDR3 has 13 amino acids. Per the germline V gene, CDR1 is ENHRY and CDR2 is SYGVKD. With 2 bases removed from V and 8 bases from J, the gap between germline ends came to 10 bases.

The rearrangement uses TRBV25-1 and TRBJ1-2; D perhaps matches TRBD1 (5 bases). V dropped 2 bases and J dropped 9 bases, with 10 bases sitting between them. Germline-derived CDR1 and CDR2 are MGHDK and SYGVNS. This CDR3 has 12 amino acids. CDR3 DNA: TGTGCCAGCAGTGAAGGGACTATCCGCTACACCTTC. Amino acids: CASSEGTIRYTF.

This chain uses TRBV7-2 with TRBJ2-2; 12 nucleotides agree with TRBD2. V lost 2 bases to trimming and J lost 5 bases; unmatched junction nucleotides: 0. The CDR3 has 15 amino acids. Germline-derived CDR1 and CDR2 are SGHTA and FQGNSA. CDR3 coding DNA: TGTGCCAGCAGCTTAACTAGCGGGGGGACCGGGGAGCTGTTTTTT. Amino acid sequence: CASSLTSGGTGELFF. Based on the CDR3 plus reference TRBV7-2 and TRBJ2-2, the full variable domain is GAGVSQSPSNKVTEKGKDVELRCDPISGHTALYWYRQSLGQGLEFLIYFQGNSAPDKSGLPSDRFSAERTGGSVSTLTIQRTQQEDSAVYLCASSLTSGGTGELFFGEGSRLTVL.

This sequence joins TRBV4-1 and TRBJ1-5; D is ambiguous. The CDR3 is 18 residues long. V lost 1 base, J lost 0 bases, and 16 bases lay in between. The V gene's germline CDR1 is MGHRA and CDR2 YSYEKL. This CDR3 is CASSQVYPQYNSNQPQHF. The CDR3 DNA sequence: TGCGCCAGCAGCCAAGTTTACCCCCAGTATAATAGCAATCAGCCCCAGCATTTT.

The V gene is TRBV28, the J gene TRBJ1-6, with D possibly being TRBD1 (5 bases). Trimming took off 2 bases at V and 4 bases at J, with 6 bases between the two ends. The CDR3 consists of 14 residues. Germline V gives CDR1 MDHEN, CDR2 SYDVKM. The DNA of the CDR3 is TGTGCCAGCAGTTTAGACAGTTATAATTCACCCCTCCACTTT. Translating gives CASSLDSYNSPLHF.

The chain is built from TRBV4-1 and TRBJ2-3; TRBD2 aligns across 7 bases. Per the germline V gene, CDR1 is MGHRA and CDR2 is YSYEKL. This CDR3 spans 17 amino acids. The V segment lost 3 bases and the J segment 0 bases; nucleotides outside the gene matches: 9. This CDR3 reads CASSHVSGALSTDTQYF. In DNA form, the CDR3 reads TGCGCCAGCAGCCACGTCAGCGGGGCCCTTAGCACAGATACGCAGTATTTT.

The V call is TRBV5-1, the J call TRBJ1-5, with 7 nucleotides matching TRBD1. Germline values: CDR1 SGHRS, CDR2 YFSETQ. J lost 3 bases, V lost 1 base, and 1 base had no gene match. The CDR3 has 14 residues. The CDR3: CASSLTGVNQPQHF. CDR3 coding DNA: TGCGCCAGCAGCTTGACAGGGGTCAATCAGCCCCAGCATTTT.

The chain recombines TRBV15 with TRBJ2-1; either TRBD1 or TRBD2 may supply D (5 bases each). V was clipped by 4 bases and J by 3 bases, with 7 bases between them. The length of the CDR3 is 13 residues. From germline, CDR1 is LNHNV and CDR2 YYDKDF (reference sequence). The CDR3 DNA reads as TGTGCCACCAGCAAGGGGAGCTACAATGAGCAGTTCTTC. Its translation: CATSKGSYNEQFF.

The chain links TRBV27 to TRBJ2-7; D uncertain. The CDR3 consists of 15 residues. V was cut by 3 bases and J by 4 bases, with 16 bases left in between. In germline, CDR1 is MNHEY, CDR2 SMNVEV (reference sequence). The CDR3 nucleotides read TGTGCCAGCAGTTTGGGCGGAACCTTGAGTTACGAGCAGTACTTC. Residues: CASSLGGTLSYEQYF.

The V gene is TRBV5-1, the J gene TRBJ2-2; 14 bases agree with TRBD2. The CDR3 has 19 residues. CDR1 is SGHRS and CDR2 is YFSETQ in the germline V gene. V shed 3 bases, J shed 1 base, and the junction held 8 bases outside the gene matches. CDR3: CASSSGTSGGKLNTGELFF. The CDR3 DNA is TGCGCCAGCAGCTCCGGGACTAGCGGGGGAAAACTGAACACCGGGGAGCTGTTTTTT. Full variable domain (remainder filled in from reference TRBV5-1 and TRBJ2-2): KAGVTQTPRYLIKTRGQQVTLSCSPISGHRSVSWYQQTPGQGLQFLFEYFSETQRNKGNFPGRFSGRQFSNSRSEMNVSTLELGDSALYLCASSSGTSGGKLNTGELFFGEGSRLTVL.

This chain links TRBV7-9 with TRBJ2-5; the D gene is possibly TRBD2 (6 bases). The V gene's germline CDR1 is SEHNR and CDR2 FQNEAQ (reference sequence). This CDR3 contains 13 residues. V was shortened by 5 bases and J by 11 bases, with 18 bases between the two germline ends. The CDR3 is CASSLGGDGVQYF. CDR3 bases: TGTGCCAGCAGCCTCGGGGGAGATGGAGTTCAGTACTTC.

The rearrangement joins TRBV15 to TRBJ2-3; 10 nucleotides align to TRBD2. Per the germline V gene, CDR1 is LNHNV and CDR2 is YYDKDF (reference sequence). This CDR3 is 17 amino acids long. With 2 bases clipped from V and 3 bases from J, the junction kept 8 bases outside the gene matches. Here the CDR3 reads CATSRYRAGGPTDTQYF. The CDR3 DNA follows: TGTGCCACCAGCAGATACCGAGCGGGGGGGCCAACAGATACGCAGTATTTT.

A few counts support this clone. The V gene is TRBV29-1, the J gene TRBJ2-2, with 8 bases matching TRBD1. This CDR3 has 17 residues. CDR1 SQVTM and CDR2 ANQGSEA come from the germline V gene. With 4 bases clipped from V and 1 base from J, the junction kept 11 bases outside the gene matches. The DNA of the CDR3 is TGCAGCGTTGCTGGGTGGGTGGACAGGGTGAACACCGGGGAGCTGTTTTTT. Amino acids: CSVAGWVDRVNTGELFF.

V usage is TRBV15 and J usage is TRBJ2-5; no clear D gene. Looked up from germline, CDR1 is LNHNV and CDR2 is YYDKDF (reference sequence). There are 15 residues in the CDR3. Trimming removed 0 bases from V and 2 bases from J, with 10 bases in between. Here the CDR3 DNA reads TGTGCCACCAGCAGAGAACGGTTAACACAAGAGACCCAGTACTTC. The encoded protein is CATSRERLTQETQYF. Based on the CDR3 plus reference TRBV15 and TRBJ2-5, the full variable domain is DAMVIQNPRYQVTQFGKPVTLSCSQTLNHNVMYWYQQKSSQAPKLLFHYYDKDFNNEADTPDNFQSRRPNTSFCFLDIRSPGLGDTAMYLCATSRERLTQETQYFGPGTRLLVL.

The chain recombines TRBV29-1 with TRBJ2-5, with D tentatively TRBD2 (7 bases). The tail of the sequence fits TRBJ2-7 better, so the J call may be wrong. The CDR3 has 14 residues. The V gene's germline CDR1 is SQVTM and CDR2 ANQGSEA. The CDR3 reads CSVMGGQSSYEQYF. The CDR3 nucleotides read TGCAGCGTAATGGGGGGGCAGTCCTCCTACGAGCAGTACTTC.

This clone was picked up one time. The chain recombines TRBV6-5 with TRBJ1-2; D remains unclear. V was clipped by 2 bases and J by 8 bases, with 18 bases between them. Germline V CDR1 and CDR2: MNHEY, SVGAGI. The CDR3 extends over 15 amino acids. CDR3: CASSYAPKDMEGYTF. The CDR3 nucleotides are TGTGCCAGCAGTTACGCCCCCAAGGATATGGAGGGCTACACCTTC.

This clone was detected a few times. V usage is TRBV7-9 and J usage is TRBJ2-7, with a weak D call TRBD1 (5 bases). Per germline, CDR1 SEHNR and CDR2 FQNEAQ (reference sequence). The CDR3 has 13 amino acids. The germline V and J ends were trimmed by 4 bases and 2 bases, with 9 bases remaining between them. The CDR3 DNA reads TGTGCCAGCAGCTCCAGACAGACCTACGAGCAGTACTTC. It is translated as CASSSRQTYEQYF.

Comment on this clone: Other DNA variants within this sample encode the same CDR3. CDR3 sequence reads: CASSPGGGPTDTQYF. In nucleotides, the CDR3 is TGTGCCAGCAGCCCCGGGGGGGGGCCCACAGATACGCAGTATTTT. This sequence joins TRBV6-5 and TRBJ2-3, with TRBD2 matching over 8 bases. This CDR3 is built from 15 residues. The germline gives CDR1 MNHEY, CDR2 SVGAGI. Losses at the gene ends were 6 bases for V and 2 bases for J; bases not matched to a gene: 7.